A single sample gave rise to the 7 T cell receptor beta chains below, sequenced in a study of CD8 T cells in Susac syndrome. Random hexamers were used to reverse transcribe about 0.45 to 1 ug of RNA. A single record per CDR3 protein comes from TCRdb applying MiXCR to the immunoSEQ multiplex PCR reads. The repertoire holds tens of thousands of distinct CDR3 sequences, with 90% to 95% as singletons. The sequenced material came from CD8+ T cells from PBMCs. The receptors originated from a human donor with multiple sclerosis.

This clonotype was recorded only once. V usage is TRBV19 and J usage is TRBJ2-6; 7 bases line up with TRBD2. Germline CDR1 reads LNHDA; CDR2 reads SQIVND (reference sequence). CDR3 length equals 17 residues. V was pared by 7 bases and J by 0 bases, with 9 bases of the junction left unmatched. In DNA form, the CDR3 reads TGTGCCAGTACCCCGGGGGGTTCGATCTCTGGGGCCAACGTCCTGACTTTC. Its translation: CASTPGGSISGANVLTF.

V is TRBV20-1 and J is TRBJ2-7; D gene ambiguous. The CDR3 covers 11 residues. In germline, CDR1 is DFQATT, CDR2 SNEGSKA (reference sequence). V was trimmed by 2 bases and J by 1 base, leaving 3 bases between them. The CDR3 is CSARSSYEQYF. CDR3 coding DNA: TGCAGTGCTAGATCATCCTACGAGCAGTACTTC.

The chain joins TRBV6-5 to TRBJ2-2, with D possibly matching TRBD1 (5 bases). The CDR3 spans 17 residues. V was cut by 2 bases and J by 4 bases, with 17 bases left in between. Germline lookup yields CDR1 MNHEY and CDR2 SVGAGI. CDR3 bases: TGTGCCAGCAGTTACGGCCCGTCACAGGAGCTCACCGGGGAGCTGTTTTTT. Encoded protein: CASSYGPSQELTGELFF.

The rearrangement joins TRBV5-4 to TRBJ1-2; TRBD1 matches 9 bases. The CDR3 contains 14 residues. Germline V gene sequence: CDR1 SGHNT, CDR2 YYREEE (reference sequence). V gave up 5 bases and J gave up 8 bases; unmatched junction bases: 10. CDR3 sequence (DNA): TGTGCCAGCAGTCCGACCGGGACAGGGATCGGCTACACCTTC. This sequence encodes CASSPTGTGIGYTF.

The chain uses TRBV24-1 and TRBJ1-1; 9 nucleotides match TRBD1. V lost 4 bases to trimming and J lost 7 bases; unmatched junction nucleotides: 3. This CDR3 has 13 residues. The germline V gene encodes CDR1 KGHDR and CDR2 SFDVKD. The DNA for the CDR3 is TGTGCCACCAGTGACAGGGACAGGGATGAAGCTTTCTTT. Translating it yields CATSDRDRDEAFF.

V usage is TRBV6-2 or TRBV6-3 and J usage is TRBJ1-2; D possibly corresponds to TRBD1 (5 bases). V lost 3 bases, J lost 6 bases, and 20 bases lay in between. Germline values: CDR1 MNHEY, CDR2 SVGEGT. This CDR3 region has 16 residues. The CDR3 sequence is CASSYARERPSNGYTF. The CDR3 nucleotides are TGTGCCAGCAGTTATGCCAGGGAGCGCCCTTCGAATGGCTACACCTTC.

This clonotype was recorded once. The rearrangement uses TRBV30 and TRBJ2-2, with D possibly TRBD2 on 5 matching bases. With 5 bases removed from V and 6 bases from J, the gap between germline ends came to 10 bases. This CDR3 has 12 residues. Per the germline V gene, CDR1 is GTSNPN and CDR2 is SVGIG (reference sequence). The CDR3 DNA is TGTGCCTGGGCTTACGGGGCCGGGGAGCTGTTTTTT. Its protein is CAWAYGAGELFF.